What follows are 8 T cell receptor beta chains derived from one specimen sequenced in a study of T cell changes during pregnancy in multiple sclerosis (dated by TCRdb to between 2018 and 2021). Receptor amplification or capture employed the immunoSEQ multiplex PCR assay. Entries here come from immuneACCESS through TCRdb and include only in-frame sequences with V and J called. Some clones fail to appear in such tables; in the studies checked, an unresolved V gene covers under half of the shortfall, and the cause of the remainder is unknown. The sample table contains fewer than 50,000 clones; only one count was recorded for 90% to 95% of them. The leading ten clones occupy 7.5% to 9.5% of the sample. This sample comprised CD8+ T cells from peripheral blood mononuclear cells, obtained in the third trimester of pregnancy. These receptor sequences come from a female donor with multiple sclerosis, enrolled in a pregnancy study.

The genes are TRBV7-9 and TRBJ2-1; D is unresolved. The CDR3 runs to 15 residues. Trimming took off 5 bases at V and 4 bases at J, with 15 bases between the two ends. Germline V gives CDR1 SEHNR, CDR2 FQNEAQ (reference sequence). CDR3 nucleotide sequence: TGTGCCAGCAGCCACGGCGGCTTGAGATACAATGAGCAGTTCTTC. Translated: CASSHGGLRYNEQFF.

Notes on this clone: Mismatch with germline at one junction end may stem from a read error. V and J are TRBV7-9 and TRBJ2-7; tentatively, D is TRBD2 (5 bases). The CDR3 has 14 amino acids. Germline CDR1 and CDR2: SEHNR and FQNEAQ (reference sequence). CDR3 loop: CASSLAAKPHEQYF. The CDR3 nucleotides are TGTGCCAGCAGCCTAGCCGCTAAGCCCCACGAGCAGTACTTC.

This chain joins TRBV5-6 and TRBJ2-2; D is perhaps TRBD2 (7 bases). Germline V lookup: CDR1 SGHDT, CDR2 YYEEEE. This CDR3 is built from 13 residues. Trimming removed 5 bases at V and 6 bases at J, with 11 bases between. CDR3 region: CASSSGGPGELFF. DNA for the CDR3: TGTGCCAGCAGTTCCGGGGGGCCCGGGGAGCTGTTTTTT.

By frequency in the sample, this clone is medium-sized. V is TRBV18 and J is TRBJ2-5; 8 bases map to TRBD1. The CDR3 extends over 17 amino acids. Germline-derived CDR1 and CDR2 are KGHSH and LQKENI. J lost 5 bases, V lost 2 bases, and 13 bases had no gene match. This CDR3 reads CASSPSSGGATGETQYF. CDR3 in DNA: TGTGCCAGCTCACCAAGTTCAGGGGGCGCAACAGGGGAGACCCAGTACTTC.

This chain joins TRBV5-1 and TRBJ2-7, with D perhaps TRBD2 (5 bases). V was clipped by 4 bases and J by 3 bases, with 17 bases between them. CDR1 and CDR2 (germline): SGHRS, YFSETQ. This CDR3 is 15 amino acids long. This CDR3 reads CASSQEDSLNYEQYF. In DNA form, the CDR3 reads TGCGCCAGCAGCCAGGAGGACTCCCTAAACTACGAGCAGTACTTC.

CDR3 DNA: TGTGCCAGCAGCCAATCTAGCTCTGGGGCCAACGTCCTGACTTTC. As protein: CASSQSSSGANVLTF. The chain joins TRBV14 to TRBJ2-6; no clear D. With 2 bases removed from V and 0 bases from J, the gap between germline ends came to 5 bases. This CDR3 is built from 15 residues. CDR1 is SGHDN and CDR2 is FVKESK in the germline V gene.

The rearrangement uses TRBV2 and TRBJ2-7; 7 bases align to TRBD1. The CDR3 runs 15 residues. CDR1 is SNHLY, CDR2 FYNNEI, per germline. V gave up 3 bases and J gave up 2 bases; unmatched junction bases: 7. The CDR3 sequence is CASSEGGGQAYEQYF. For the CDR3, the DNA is TGTGCCAGCAGTGAGGGTGGCGGACAGGCCTACGAGCAGTACTTC.

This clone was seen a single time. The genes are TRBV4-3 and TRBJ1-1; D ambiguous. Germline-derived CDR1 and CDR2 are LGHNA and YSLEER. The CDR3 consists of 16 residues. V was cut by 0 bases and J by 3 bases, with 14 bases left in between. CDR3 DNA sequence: TGCGCCAGCAGCCAAGATGGGGAGGGAAGAGACACTGAAGCTTTCTTT. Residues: CASSQDGEGRDTEAFF.